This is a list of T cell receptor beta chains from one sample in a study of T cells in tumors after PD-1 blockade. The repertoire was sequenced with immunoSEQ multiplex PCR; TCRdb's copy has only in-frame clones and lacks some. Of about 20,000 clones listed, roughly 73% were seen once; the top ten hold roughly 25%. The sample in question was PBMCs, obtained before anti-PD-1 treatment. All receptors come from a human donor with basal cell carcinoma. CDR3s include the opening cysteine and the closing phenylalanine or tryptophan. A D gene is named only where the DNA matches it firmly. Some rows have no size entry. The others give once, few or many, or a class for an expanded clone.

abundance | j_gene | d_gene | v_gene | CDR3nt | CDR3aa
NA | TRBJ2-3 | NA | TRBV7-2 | TGTGCCAGCAGCGAGGCGGGCGGCAGCACAGATACGCAGTATTTT | CASSEAGGSTDTQYF
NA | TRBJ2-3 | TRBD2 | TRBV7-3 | TGTGCCAGCAGCTTAACAGGACTAGCGGCCGATACGCAGTATTTT | CASSLTGLAADTQYF
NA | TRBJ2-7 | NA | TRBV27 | TGTGCCAGCAGTCTAGGGCCTAGCGCTACCTACGAGCAGTACTTC | CASSLGPSATYEQYF
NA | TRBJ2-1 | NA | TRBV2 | TGTGCCTGCAGTGATGGGGGGGCGGGGGCGGGGAGCTCCTACAATGAGCAGTTCTTC | CACSDGGAGAGSSYNEQFF
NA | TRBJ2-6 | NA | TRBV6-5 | TGTGCCAGCAGTACCACAGCCTCTGGGGCCAACGTCCTGACTTTC | CASSTTASGANVLTF
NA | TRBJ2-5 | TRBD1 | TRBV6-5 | TGTGCCAGCACCCTAATGACAGGGGAGGAGACCCAGTACTTC | CASTLMTGEETQYF
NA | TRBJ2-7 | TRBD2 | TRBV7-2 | TGTGCCAGCAGCTCGGGGGGGTCCTACGAGCAGTACTTC | CASSSGGSYEQYF
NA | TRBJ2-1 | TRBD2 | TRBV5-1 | TGCGCCAGCAGCTTGTTGGTTGGGGGGAGGGATGAGCAGTTCTTC | CASSLLVGGRDEQFF
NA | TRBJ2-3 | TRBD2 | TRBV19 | TGTGCCAGTAGTATAGGGGCTAGCGGGAGTTCCGGGACAGATACGCAGTATTTT | CASSIGASGSSGTDTQYF
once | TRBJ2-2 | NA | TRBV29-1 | TGCAGCGTTGAGGGGCGGGGAAGGAACGGGGAGCTGTTTTTT | CSVEGRGRNGELFF
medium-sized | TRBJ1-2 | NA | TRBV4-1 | TGCGCCAGCAGCCAAGATCAAAGGACAGCCTATGGCTACACCTTC | CASSQDQRTAYGYTF
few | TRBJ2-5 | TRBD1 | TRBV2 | TGTGCCAGCAGTGAAGGGGGACAGGGGAAAGAGACCCAGTACTTC | CASSEGGQGKETQYF
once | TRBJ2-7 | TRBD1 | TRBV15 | TGTGCCACCCGTGTATGGAGCAGGGGGCGTTTTGGCGAGCAGTACTTC | CATRVWSRGRFGEQYF
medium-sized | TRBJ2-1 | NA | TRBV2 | TGTGCCCGCTGTGATGGGGGGGCGGGGGTGGGGAGCTCCTACAATGAGCAGTTCTTC | CARCDGGAGVGSSYNEQFF
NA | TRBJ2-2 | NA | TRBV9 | TGTGCCAGCAGCTTCGTTGAAATCGCAAACACCGGGGAGCTGTTTTTT | CASSFVEIANTGELFF
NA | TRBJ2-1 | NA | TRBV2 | TGTGCCCGCAGTTATGGGGGGGCGGGGGAGGGGAGCTCCTACAATGAGCAGTTCTTC | CARSYGGAGEGSSYNEQFF
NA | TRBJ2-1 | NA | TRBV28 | TGTGCCAGCAGTTTAATCGGGGCTAGCAATGAGCAGTTCTTC | CASSLIGASNEQFF
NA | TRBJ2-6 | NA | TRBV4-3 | TGCGCCAGCAGCCAAGCATCTGGGGCCAACGTCCTGACTTTC | CASSQASGANVLTF
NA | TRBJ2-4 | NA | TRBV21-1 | TGTGCCAGCAGCAAAGTAGAGGTCGCGACCAAAAACATTCAGTACTTC | CASSKVEVATKNIQYF
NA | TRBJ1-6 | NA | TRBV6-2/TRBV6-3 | TGTGCCAGCAGCCACCGGGTCCCCACTTGGCGCTCCTATAATTCACCCCTCCACTTT | CASSHRVPTWRSYNSPLHF
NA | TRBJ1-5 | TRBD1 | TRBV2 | TGTGCCAGCAGTACAGGGGCCGATCAGCCCCAGCATTTT | CASSTGADQPQHF
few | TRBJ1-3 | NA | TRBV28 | TGTGCCAGCAGTTTCCAGCGAAACACCATATATTTT | CASSFQRNTIYF
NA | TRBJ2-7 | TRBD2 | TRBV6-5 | TGTGCCAGCAGTTACTCGGGGCTAGCGGTCGGCTACGAGCAGTACTTC | CASSYSGLAVGYEQYF
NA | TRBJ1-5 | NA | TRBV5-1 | TGCGCCAGCAGACTAAGACTGGCAGGAGCGGGAGTGAGCAATCAGCCCCAGCATTTT | CASRLRLAGAGVSNQPQHF
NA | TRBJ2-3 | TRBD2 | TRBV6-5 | TGTGCCAGCAGTTACTCCGCGGGAGCTTTCACACATACGCAGTATTTT | CASSYSAGAFTHTQYF
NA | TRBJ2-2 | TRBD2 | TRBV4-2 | TGTGCCAGCAGCCCAGCGGGACTAGCGGGAGTAGGCGGGGAGCTGTTTTTT | CASSPAGLAGVGGELFF
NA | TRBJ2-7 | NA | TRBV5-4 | TGTGCCAGCAGCTTGACAGGGCTCACAAGGGGGGAGCAGTACTTC | CASSLTGLTRGEQYF
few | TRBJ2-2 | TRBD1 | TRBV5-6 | TGTGCCAGCAGTCGACAGGGGGCGGCCGGGGAGCTGTTTTTT | CASSRQGAAGELFF
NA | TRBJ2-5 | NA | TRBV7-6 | TGTGCCAGCAGCTTAGAGGCCCCGGTTTCCCAGTACTTC | CASSLEAPVSQYF
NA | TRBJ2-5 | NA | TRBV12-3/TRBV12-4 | TGTGCCAGCAGTTTACGCGGGACCCAGTACTTC | CASSLRGTQYF
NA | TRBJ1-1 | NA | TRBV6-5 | TGTGCCAGCAGTTTACAGGAAATCACTGAAGCTTTCTTT | CASSLQEITEAFF
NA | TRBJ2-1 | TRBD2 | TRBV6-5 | TGTGCCAGCACGACTACACTAGCGGGGGTCAATGAGCAGTTCTTC | CASTTTLAGVNEQFF
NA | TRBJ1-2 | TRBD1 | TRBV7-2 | TGTGCCAGCAGCTTAGAGTTGGGACAGGGGGCGAGTAATGGCTACACCTTC | CASSLELGQGASNGYTF
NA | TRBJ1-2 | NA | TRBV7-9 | TGTGCCAGCAGCCTCCCCTTATCCATTGCATTC | CASSLPLSIAF
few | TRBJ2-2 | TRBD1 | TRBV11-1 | TGTGCCAGCAGCAAGGGGACAGGGGCGGGCACCGGTGAGCTGTTTTTT | CASSKGTGAGTGELFF
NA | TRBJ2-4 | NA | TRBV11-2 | TGTGCCAGCAGCTTAGAAGCCTGGAACCTATTAGCCAAAAACATTCAGTACTTC | CASSLEAWNLLAKNIQYF
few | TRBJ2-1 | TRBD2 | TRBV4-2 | TGTGCCAGCAGCCAAGAGGGAGCGGGAGGGCCTTCTGAGCAGTTCTTC | CASSQEGAGGPSEQFF